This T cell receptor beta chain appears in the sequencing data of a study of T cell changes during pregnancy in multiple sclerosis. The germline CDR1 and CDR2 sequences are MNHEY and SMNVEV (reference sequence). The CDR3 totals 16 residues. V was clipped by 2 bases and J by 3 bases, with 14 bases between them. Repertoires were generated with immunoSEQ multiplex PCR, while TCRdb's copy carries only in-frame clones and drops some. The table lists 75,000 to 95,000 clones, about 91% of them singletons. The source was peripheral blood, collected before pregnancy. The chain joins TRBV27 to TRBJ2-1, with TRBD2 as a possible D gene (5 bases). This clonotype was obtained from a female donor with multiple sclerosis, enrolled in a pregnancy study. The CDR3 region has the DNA TGTGCCAGCAGTTTAGATGAGACTATGATCTACAATGAGCAGTTCTTC. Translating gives CASSLDETMIYNEQFF.